The 21 T cell receptor beta chains below all came from one sample that was sequenced in a study of shared clonotypes between healthy human individuals. TCRdb's table, derived via immunoSEQ multiplex PCR, lists solely in-frame clones and lacks some. The table includes about 1.1 million clones, roughly 80% detected once. The material sequenced was memory CD4+ T cells from PBMCs. Subset indicated: CD45RA-negative fraction. The receptors shown here come from a man between 18 and 29 years old in good health. Some clones in this sample may be carry-over from other donors' samples.

This clone was picked up a small number of times. J is TRBJ2-7 and V is TRBV10-3; D assignment may be TRBD1 or TRBD2 (5 bases each). Germline V gene lookup returns CDR1 ENHRY and CDR2 SYGVKD. The V and J ends lost 5 bases and 3 bases respectively, with 17 bases between them. This CDR3 contains 15 residues. The CDR3 sequence is CAISNRDAADYEQYF. CDR3 DNA: TGTGCCATCAGTAATCGGGACGCAGCAGACTACGAGCAGTACTTC.

The chain couples TRBV30 to TRBJ2-7; TRBD2 is a possible D gene (5 bases). The V end was cut by 1 base, the J end by 0 bases, with 13 bases between. Germline-derived CDR1 and CDR2 are GTSNPN and SVGIG (reference sequence). The CDR3 covers 15 residues. CDR3 nucleotide sequence: TGTGCCTGGAGTGCCGCGGGTCAGGCCTCCTACGAGCAGTACTTC. This gives the protein CAWSAAGQASYEQYF.

The chain joins TRBV6-6 to TRBJ2-7; the match to TRBD1 covers 8 bases. Trimming removed 0 bases from V and 6 bases from J; junction bases left unmatched: 10. The germline gives CDR1 MNHNY, CDR2 SVGAGI (reference sequence). The CDR3 is 16 residues long. CDR3 DNA sequence: TGTGCCAGCAGTTACTCGCGAGGGCAGGGGGCCGCCGAGCAGTACTTC. This encodes CASSYSRGQGAAEQYF.

V gene TRBV5-6 combines with J gene TRBJ2-1; D remains unclear. V dropped 4 bases and J dropped 6 bases, with 11 bases sitting between them. Germline assignment: CDR1 SGHDT and CDR2 YYEEEE. The CDR3 is 13 residues long. The CDR3 DNA is TGTGCCAGCAGCCCCCAGATGTTCAATGAGCAGTTCTTC. Protein sequence: CASSPQMFNEQFF.

This clone came up once. The J gene is TRBJ1-2, the V gene TRBV7-2; no clear D. Per germline, CDR1 SGHTA and CDR2 FQGNSA. Trimming shortened V by 3 bases and J by 0 bases, and 11 bases separated the two germline ends. The CDR3 loop spans 15 amino acids. CDR3 sequence: CASSFFPVTNYGYTF. DNA of the CDR3: TGTGCCAGCAGCTTCTTTCCAGTTACTAACTATGGCTACACCTTC.

For this clone: The sample holds other DNA sequences that translate to the same CDR3. This chain joins TRBV15 and TRBJ2-7; possibly TRBD1 for D (5 bases). This CDR3 contains 14 residues. Germline CDR1 is LNHNV and CDR2 is YYDKDF (reference sequence). The V end lost 0 bases, the J end lost 2 bases, and 8 bases lay between the germline ends. The CDR3, as DNA: TGTGCCACCAGCAGAGATAGGGGCCCCTACGAGCAGTACTTC. Protein sequence: CATSRDRGPYEQYF.

To note about this clone: A much larger clone is a single base away; this may be a read error. The gene calls are TRBV7-9 and TRBJ2-3; 8 nucleotides match TRBD2. Looked up from germline, CDR1 is SEHNR and CDR2 is FQNEAQ (reference sequence). CDR3 length equals 14 residues. With V trimmed by 5 bases and J by 4 bases, 5 bases remained unmatched. The CDR3 DNA sequence: TGTGCCAGCAGCCAGGGACTAGAGGCAGATACGCAGTATTTT. This sequence encodes CASSQGLEADTQYF.

There are many counts of this clone. The chain carries TRBV7-3 and TRBJ2-1, with D unclear. Germline CDR1 is SGHTA and CDR2 is FQGTGA. The ends were cut back, 1 base at V and 6 bases at J, with 7 bases in the middle. There are 13 residues in the CDR3. CDR3 region: CASSLSPFNEQFF. CDR3 DNA: TGTGCCAGCAGCTTAAGCCCTTTCAATGAGCAGTTCTTC.

Points on this clone: Additional DNA sequences in this sample encode the identical CDR3. The chain joins TRBV7-3 to TRBJ1-1; possibly TRBD1 for D (5 bases). This CDR3 is built from 14 residues. V was clipped by 5 bases and J by 1 base, with 11 bases between them. The germline CDR1 and CDR2 sequences are SGHTA and FQGTGA. The CDR3: CASSPGSANTEAFF. In nucleotides, the CDR3 is TGTGCCAGCAGCCCAGGGAGCGCGAACACTGAAGCTTTCTTT.

This chain joins TRBV15 and TRBJ1-5, with D possibly TRBD1 on 5 matching bases. Germline V gene lookup returns CDR1 LNHNV and CDR2 YYDKDF (reference sequence). The CDR3 runs 14 residues. Trimming removed 6 bases from V and 5 bases from J, with 14 bases in between. CDR3: CATRGGTVDQPQHF. The CDR3 coding sequence is TGTGCCACCAGGGGAGGGACGGTTGATCAGCCCCAGCATTTT.

This clone occurred a few times. V usage is TRBV10-2 and J usage is TRBJ2-7; 7 nucleotides match TRBD1. Germline CDR1 reads WSHSY; CDR2 reads SAAADI. V was clipped by 8 bases and J by 3 bases; unmatched bases: 28. The length of the CDR3 is 20 residues. The CDR3: CASFPLPKDREWFNIYEQYF. CDR3 in DNA: TGCGCCAGCTTCCCCCTCCCGAAAGACAGGGAATGGTTCAATATCTACGAGCAGTACTTC.

The J gene is TRBJ1-1, the V gene TRBV7-3, with a possible D match to TRBD1 (6 bases). The CDR3 loop spans 14 amino acids. Germline V gene lookup returns CDR1 SGHTA and CDR2 FQGTGA. The V end lost 4 bases, the J end lost 1 base, and 10 bases lay between the germline ends. The CDR3 reads CASSSAGENTEAFF. CDR3 bases: TGTGCCAGCAGCTCCGCAGGGGAGAACACTGAAGCTTTCTTT.

This clone was counted only a few times. Just one base apart from a much larger clone, this may be a read error. The chain uses TRBV6-4 and TRBJ2-2, with D possibly TRBD2 on 5 matching bases. The germline V gene encodes CDR1 MRHNA and CDR2 SNTAGT. The CDR3 covers 14 residues. The chain's CDR3 is CASSDSGHTGELSF. The CDR3, as DNA: TGTGCCAGCAGTGACTCAGGTCACACCGGGGAGCTGTCTTTT.

The chain carries TRBV11-1 and TRBJ1-2, with D perhaps TRBD1 (5 bases). The CDR3 length is 12 residues. The germline V gene encodes CDR1 SGHAT and CDR2 FQDESV (reference sequence). V was clipped by 5 bases and J by 8 bases, with 12 bases between them. CDR3 in DNA: TGTGCCAGCAGCCAAGGGGTGTGGGGCTACACCTTC. This translates into CASSQGVWGYTF.

The rearrangement uses TRBV7-9 and TRBJ1-3, with D uncertain. CDR1 is SEHNR and CDR2 is FQNEAQ in the germline V gene (reference sequence). This CDR3 region has 14 residues. Trimming stripped 2 bases from V and 4 bases from J, with 9 bases between. In DNA, the CDR3 is TGTGCCAGCAGCTTAAACTCGGACGGAAACACCATATATTTT. Translated, it gives CASSLNSDGNTIYF.

The chain combines TRBV28 with TRBJ2-3, with D possibly TRBD2 on 6 matching bases. This CDR3 has 12 residues. The germline gives CDR1 MDHEN, CDR2 SYDVKM. V lost 7 bases to trimming and J lost 14 bases, with 19 bases between them. The CDR3 nucleotides are TGTGCCAGCACCAGGAGCGGCGGGAAAGCGTATTTT. Amino acid sequence: CASTRSGGKAYF.

The chain combines TRBV12-5 with TRBJ1-1, with no clear D. This CDR3 has 13 residues. Germline V lookup: CDR1 LGHNT, CDR2 FRNRAP. V lost 2 bases to trimming and J lost 0 bases, with 4 bases between them. CDR3 nucleotide sequence: TGTGCTAGTGGTTTGAGGATGAACACTGAAGCTTTCTTT. Encoded protein: CASGLRMNTEAFF.

The genes are TRBV7-9 and TRBJ2-7, with a tentative D call TRBD1 (5 bases). CDR1 SEHNR and CDR2 FQNEAQ come from the germline V gene (reference sequence). The CDR3 loop spans 14 amino acids. V was cut by 2 bases and J by 1 base, with 9 bases left in between. In DNA form, the CDR3 reads TGTGCCAGCAGCTTACAAGGGGAATCCTACGAGCAGTACTTC. This encodes CASSLQGESYEQYF.

The V and J genes are TRBV11-2 and TRBJ2-7; 7 bases match TRBD1. With 6 bases clipped from V and 2 bases from J, the junction kept 10 bases outside the gene matches. The CDR3 covers 15 residues. Germline V CDR1 and CDR2: SGHAT, FQNNGV. CDR3 sequence: CASRQLQGTPYEQYF. The CDR3 DNA sequence: TGTGCCAGCAGACAATTACAGGGGACACCCTACGAGCAGTACTTC.

This clone was counted a few times. The rearrangement links TRBV18 to TRBJ1-4; no definite D call. The CDR3 consists of 19 residues. Germline-derived CDR1 and CDR2 are KGHSH and LQKENI. The V end was cut by 3 bases, the J end by 0 bases, with 20 bases between. CDR3 bases: TGTGCCAGCTCACCCATGGGTCCGTTCTCGCTTGCAACTAATGAAAAACTGTTTTTT. It specifies CASSPMGPFSLATNEKLFF.

This clone was detected a few times. V is TRBV5-6 and J is TRBJ2-5, with 9 bases lining up with TRBD2. With 0 bases clipped from V and 4 bases from J, the junction kept 13 bases outside the gene matches. Germline values: CDR1 SGHDT, CDR2 YYEEEE. The CDR3 length is 18 residues. This CDR3 is CASSLDGVGLAGVETQYF. The DNA of the CDR3 is TGTGCCAGCAGCTTGGATGGTGTGGGATTAGCGGGAGTAGAGACCCAGTACTTC.